The T cell receptor beta chain under discussion was sequenced for a study of PD-1 blockade in classical Hodgkin lymphoma. Whole-study results and caveats: The causes of the repertoire differences, possibly disease activity or prior therapy, remain undefined. Newly diagnosed patients and complete responders had comparable diversity at baseline.

Indicated time point: cycle 4 day 1 (C4D1), after more than 5 weeks of nivolumab. Autologous stem cell transplantation was followed by relapse in every patient, and brentuximab vedotin exposure varied. The V end was cut by 1 base, the J end by 1 base, with 10 bases between. Per germline, CDR1 MNHNS and CDR2 SASEGT. The CDR3 has 15 amino acids. Generated by immunoSEQ multiplex PCR, the TCRdb table keeps only in-frame clones and is missing some. The top ten clones hold over 15% of a sample with approximately 90,000 clones, 83% of them seen once. Concerning this clone: Its antigen is undetermined.

Sequenced here: peripheral blood mononuclear cells (PBMCs), sampled before the fourth cycle of nivolumab. The TCR originated in a human donor with classical Hodgkin lymphoma. The chain employs TRBV6-1 and TRBJ1-2; D gene unclear. CDR3 in amino acids: CASSEDGGVNYGYTF. For the CDR3, the DNA is TGTGCCAGCAGTGAAGATGGTGGGGTTAACTATGGCTACACCTTC.